The clone carrying this TCR beta chain was seen repeatedly, ten times or more. What it recognizes is unknown. Germline V lookup: CDR1 MNHNS, CDR2 SASEGT. The V and J ends lost 4 bases and 3 bases respectively, with 12 bases between them. CDR3 length: 14 residues. The sample comes from a study of T cells in Graves' hyperthyroidism and ophthalmopathy. If no ophthalmopathy progression occurred within 18 months, Graves' hyperthyroidism was stable. Clinical symptoms, serum thyroxine and TRAb, thyroid ultrasound and orbital computed tomography were used for the diagnoses. Amplification of TCR beta CDR3 regions used RNA as the template. An initial round of RT-PCR targeting the TCR CDR3 relied on the HTBI primer set. A single record per CDR3 protein comes from TCRdb applying MiXCR to the multiplex PCR reads. The sample holds about 580,000 distinct CDR3 sequences, about 43% seen once. Study-wide points: It was a median roughly 6.5 months before onset that the model predicted ophthalmopathy. In the blood, most expanded thyroid clonotypes above 0.001 appeared as well.

This chain links TRBV6-1 with TRBJ1-1; D not resolved. This sequence originates from a woman in her late teens or twenties with Graves' hyperthyroidism. Sequences were obtained from peripheral blood or thyroid tissue (not recorded which). CDR3 coding DNA: TGTGCCAGCAGTGTCTTCGGGGTAGACACTGAAGCTTTCTTT. It is translated as CASSVFGVDTEAFF.